This is a list of T cell receptor beta chains from one sample in a study of blood T cell repertoires in COVID-19. TCRdb keeps only in-frame clones here, not all; method: immunoSEQ multiplex PCR. In the table there are 100,000 to 110,000 clones, 80% of which are singletons. Input material: peripheral blood. These receptors were collected from a man in his 70s with active or convalescent COVID-19. Both conserved end residues are part of each CDR3. A D gene is named only where the DNA matches it firmly. Some rows have no size entry. The others give once, few or many, or a class for an expanded clone.

d_call,j_call,v_call,clone_size,cdr3_nt,cdr3_aa
NA,TRBJ1-1,TRBV7-9,NA,TGTGCCAGCAGCTTAGTCGAACAGGGAGAAGCTTTCTTT,CASSLVEQGEAFF
TRBD1,TRBJ2-2,TRBV5-6,NA,TGTGCCAGCAGCCCCTTGACAGGGGGCAGCGTCGGGGAGCTGTTTTTT,CASSPLTGGSVGELFF
NA,TRBJ2-1,TRBV7-2,NA,TGTGCCAGCAGCCCCCCTCCTGGAAGGACGGGGACCTACAATGAGCAGTTCTTC,CASSPPPGRTGTYNEQFF
NA,TRBJ2-3,TRBV6-2/TRBV6-3,NA,TGTGCCAGCAGTTACCCAACATCCAGGGATACGCAGTATTTT,CASSYPTSRDTQYF
NA,TRBJ2-7,TRBV7-2,NA,TGTGCCAGCAGCTTAGGTGCGTTATACTACGAGCAGTACTTC,CASSLGALYYEQYF
NA,TRBJ1-5,TRBV4-1,NA,TGCGCCAGCAGCCAAGTGCTCGGGAATCAGCCCCAGCATTTT,CASSQVLGNQPQHF
TRBD1,TRBJ2-2,TRBV5-1,many,TGCGCCAGCAGTCAACAGGGGGCTAGCGGGGAGCTGTTTTTT,CASSQQGASGELFF
TRBD1,TRBJ2-1,TRBV5-6,NA,TGTGCCAGCAGCTTAGGCTTGGGGACAGGGATCTATGAGCAGTTCTTC,CASSLGLGTGIYEQFF
NA,TRBJ2-3,TRBV11-2,NA,TGTGCCAGCAGCCAGGCGCGGGGCCCCCCCGTTACGCAGTATTTT,CASSQARGPPVTQYF
TRBD1,TRBJ2-5,TRBV2,NA,TGTGCCAGCAGTGAGCGGACAGGCGTGGAGACCCAGTACTTC,CASSERTGVETQYF
TRBD1,TRBJ2-5,TRBV5-1,NA,TGCGCCAGCAGCACCACAGGGGGCGTCGGGGAGACCCAGTACTTC,CASSTTGGVGETQYF
NA,TRBJ2-3,TRBV10-2,NA,TGCGCCAGCAAGGGCGACAGTCATGCAGATACGCAGTATTTT,CASKGDSHADTQYF
NA,TRBJ1-1,TRBV6-2/TRBV6-3,NA,TGTGCCAGCAGTTTCCGTGGACAGTCGAACACTGAAGCTTTCTTT,CASSFRGQSNTEAFF
NA,TRBJ2-5,TRBV7-2,NA,TGTGCCAGCAGCTTAGTAATGATTCGGGGGGAGACCCAGTACTTC,CASSLVMIRGETQYF
TRBD2,TRBJ2-2,TRBV19,few,TGTGCCAGTAGTCTCGGGGGGGGCCTGAACACCGGGGAGCTGTTTTTT,CASSLGGGLNTGELFF
TRBD1,TRBJ1-5,TRBV7-8,NA,TGTGCCAGCAGCTTAGAAGACAGGGGGTTTAGCAATCAGCCCCAGCATTTT,CASSLEDRGFSNQPQHF
TRBD1,TRBJ2-5,TRBV7-3,NA,TGTGCCAGCAGCTTAACAGGGGGCGATGAGACCCAGTACTTC,CASSLTGGDETQYF
NA,TRBJ2-7,TRBV6-5,few,TGTGCCAGCAGGAGGGGGGGCGAAGGCTCCTACGAGCAGTACTTC,CASRRGGEGSYEQYF
NA,TRBJ1-5,TRBV2,NA,TGTGCCAGCAGTTTATCGCTGGGCCAGCCCCAGCATTTT,CASSLSLGQPQHF
TRBD2,TRBJ2-7,TRBV18,medium-sized,TGTGCCAGCTCACCCCCCGGGACTAGCGTTCTCTACGAGCAGTACTTC,CASSPPGTSVLYEQYF
NA,TRBJ2-2,TRBV3-1/TRBV3-2,NA,TGTGCCAGCAGCCAAGGCACAAACACCGGGGAGCTGTTTTTT,CASSQGTNTGELFF
NA,TRBJ1-1,TRBV3-1/TRBV3-2,NA,TGTGCCAGCAGCCAAGAACCTCTGGGGGGGAACACTGAAGCTTTCTTT,CASSQEPLGGNTEAFF
NA,TRBJ1-2,TRBV6-2/TRBV6-3,NA,TGTGCCAGCAGTAAACAGGGAACGAATGGCTACACCTTC,CASSKQGTNGYTF
NA,TRBJ1-5,TRBV6-6,NA,TGTGCCAGCAGTTACCGGCAGGGAAATCAGCCCCAGCATTTT,CASSYRQGNQPQHF
NA,TRBJ2-1,TRBV25-1,NA,TGTGCCAGCAGTGATTTCCCCGGGGGAGCCAGCTCCTACAATGAGCAGTTCTTC,CASSDFPGGASSYNEQFF
NA,TRBJ1-1,TRBV7-2,few,TGTGCCAGCAGCTTAGCGCAAAGTCCAGATATGAACACTGAAGCTTTCTTT,CASSLAQSPDMNTEAFF
NA,TRBJ1-6,TRBV19,once,TGTGCCAGTAGTATCCCAGGGTTTAGGACACCCCTCCACTTT,CASSIPGFRTPLHF
TRBD2,TRBJ2-7,TRBV19,NA,TGTGCCAGTAGTAAAGGACAAATACTAGCGCGAGATGGGTCCTACGAGCAGTACTTC,CASSKGQILARDGSYEQYF
TRBD2,TRBJ2-7,TRBV5-6,NA,TGTGCCAGCAGCTTCGCGGGAGGATCCTACGAGCAGTACTTC,CASSFAGGSYEQYF
TRBD2,TRBJ2-2,TRBV6-1,few,TGTGCCAGCAGTGAACAGGGTAGCGGGGCGAAGCTGTTTTTT,CASSEQGSGAKLFF
TRBD1,TRBJ2-7,TRBV4-2,NA,TGTGCCAGCAGCCTCCTGGGACAGGGAAATCACGAGCAGTACTTC,CASSLLGQGNHEQYF
NA,TRBJ2-1,TRBV6-5,NA,TGTGCCAGCAGTTACTCGATCCAGGCCCCCCTCAATGAGCAGTTCTTC,CASSYSIQAPLNEQFF
TRBD2,TRBJ2-5,TRBV3-1/TRBV3-2,NA,TGTGCCAGCAGCCAAGAACCGGGGGGGGGATCCGGGACCCAGTACTTC,CASSQEPGGGSGTQYF
TRBD2,TRBJ2-1,TRBV5-6,NA,TGTGCCAGCAGCCTAGGCGGGGGGTACAATGAGCAGTTCTTC,CASSLGGGYNEQFF
NA,TRBJ1-4,TRBV3-1/TRBV3-2,few,TGTGCCAGCAGCCTCCCGACAGGACCTGGAGCAACTAATGAAAAACTGTTTTTT,CASSLPTGPGATNEKLFF
TRBD2,TRBJ2-1,TRBV7-2,NA,TGTGCCAGCAGCCACGGGGCGGGACTAGCGGGGAGAAACAATGAGCAGTTCTTC,CASSHGAGLAGRNNEQFF
TRBD1,TRBJ2-7,TRBV28,NA,TGTGCCAGCAGGCCAGATACAGGGGGAACCTACTACGAGCAGTACTTC,CASRPDTGGTYYEQYF
TRBD1,TRBJ1-1,TRBV4-2,NA,TGTGCCAGCAGCCAAGGGAGGGGGCGGGAGAACACTGAAGCTTTCTTT,CASSQGRGRENTEAFF
NA,TRBJ1-1,TRBV5-4,NA,TGTGCCAGCAGCGATTTGACAGATGAAGCTTTCTTT,CASSDLTDEAFF
NA,TRBJ2-2,TRBV6-5,NA,TGTGCCAGCAGTTCCCCTACTCGGGGTCCCACCGGGGAGCTGTTTTTT,CASSSPTRGPTGELFF
TRBD1,TRBJ1-3,TRBV4-3,NA,TGCGCCAGCAGTAACGGGAGGGGGCGAAGAAACACCATATATTTT,CASSNGRGRRNTIYF
NA,TRBJ1-5,TRBV30,few,TGTGCCTGGGGGTCAGGCCTGAATCAGCCCCAGCATTTT,CAWGSGLNQPQHF
TRBD1,TRBJ2-7,TRBV9,NA,TGTGCCAGCAGCGTAGGGGACAGGGCCTACGAGCAGTACTTC,CASSVGDRAYEQYF
NA,TRBJ2-7,TRBV29-1,few,TGCAGCGTCCTCCGGGGATTCCAGTACTTC,CSVLRGFQYF
TRBD1,TRBJ1-5,TRBV7-8,NA,TGTGCCAGCAGCTTAGCCATACCCTGGGACAGGGCGGGGGGCAATCAGCCCCAGCATTTT,CASSLAIPWDRAGGNQPQHF
TRBD1,TRBJ1-5,TRBV5-1,NA,TGCGCCAGCAGCTTGACGGGGACAGCCAATCAGCCCCAGCATTTT,CASSLTGTANQPQHF
NA,TRBJ2-7,TRBV15,few,TGTGCCACCAGCAGAGGGACAGACTACGAGCAGTACTTC,CATSRGTDYEQYF
TRBD2,TRBJ2-1,TRBV5-6,NA,TGTGCCAGCAGCTTGGGGACTAGCGGATACTACAATGAGCAGTTCTTC,CASSLGTSGYYNEQFF
TRBD2,TRBJ2-4,TRBV5-6,NA,TGTGCCAGCAGCCTGCGGGGGGGCGCCAAAAACATTCAGTACTTC,CASSLRGGAKNIQYF